Reported below is one T cell receptor beta chain. This CDR3 is 13 amino acids long. Deletions cut 5 bases from V and 0 bases from J, with 7 bases between. CDR1 is MDHEN and CDR2 is SYDVKM in the germline V gene. The data were taken from a study of control samples from healthy donors and cancer patients. Generated by immunoSEQ multiplex PCR, the TCRdb table keeps only in-frame clones and is missing some. This sample has 80,000 or so clones, with around 94% found just once. The receptor was derived from a woman in her thirties or forties in good health. The sample consisted of blood. The chain combines TRBV28 with TRBJ1-1; D uncertain. The DNA of the CDR3 is TGTGCCAGCAGTACGAGCATGAACACTGAAGCTTTCTTT. Translating it yields CASSTSMNTEAFF.